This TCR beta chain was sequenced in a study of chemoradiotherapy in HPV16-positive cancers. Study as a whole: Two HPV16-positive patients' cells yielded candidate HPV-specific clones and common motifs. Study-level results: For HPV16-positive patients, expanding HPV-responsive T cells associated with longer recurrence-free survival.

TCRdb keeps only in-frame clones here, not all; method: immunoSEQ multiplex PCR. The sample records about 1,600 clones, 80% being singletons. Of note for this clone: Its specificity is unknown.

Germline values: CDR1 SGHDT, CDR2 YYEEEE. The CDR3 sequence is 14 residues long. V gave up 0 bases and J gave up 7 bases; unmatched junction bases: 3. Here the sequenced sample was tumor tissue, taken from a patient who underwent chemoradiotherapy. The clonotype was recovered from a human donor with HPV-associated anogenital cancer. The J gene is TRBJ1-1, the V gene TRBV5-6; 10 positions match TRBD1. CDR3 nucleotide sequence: TGTGCCAGCAGCTTGGTAGACAGGGGGCATGAAGCTTTCTTT. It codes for CASSLVDRGHEAFF.